This T cell receptor (beta chain) stems from a study of cytomegalovirus exposure and HLA in healthy donors. Study-wide points: By a later analysis, the bulk of CMV-associated TCR beta chains appeared HLA-restricted. At a 0.05 false discovery rate, a later analysis found 16,951 TCR beta sequences to be associated with HLA alleles. Overall, roughly 150 TCR beta chains were annotated as cytomegalovirus-associated.

Points on this clone: Antigen specificity is unknown.

From germline, CDR1 is MNHNY and CDR2 SVGAGI (reference sequence). Losses at the gene ends were 4 bases for V and 7 bases for J; bases not matched to a gene: 5. The CDR3 is 14 amino acids. Vbeta (60) and Jbeta (13) primers were used in the PCR. Source study methods: There were 80 million to 95 million unique TCR beta chains by a later count, and approximately 12 million of them were shared. Here immunoSEQ multiplex PCR was the method, and the copy in TCRdb shows in-frame clones only, minus some. V, J and clone size are taken as reported in that table, and D and trimming were inferred from the DNA itself. This repertoire comprises roughly 90,000 clones; its ten largest clones make up 15% to 19%.

The receptor was isolated from a man over 45 in good health and CMV-seropositive. The chain employs TRBV6-6 and TRBJ2-1; 9 bases line up with TRBD1. Material for sequencing was PBMCs. CDR3 in DNA: TGTGCCAGCAGTTTGGGACAGGGAACGAATGAGCAGTTCTTC. Its protein product is CASSLGQGTNEQFF.